In this sample, the clone carrying this T cell receptor (beta chain) turned up many times. Its antigen is not identified. The data were obtained in a study of tumor-infiltrating lymphocytes in primary liver carcinoma. Study-level findings and limits: Bulk, unsorted sampling meant CD4+ and CD8+ repertoires went uncompared.

The CDR3 is 15 amino acids. Germline CDR1 MNHEY, CDR2 SVGAGI. Trimming shortened V by 5 bases and J by 1 base, and 15 bases separated the two germline ends. A constant-region primer primed TCR beta cDNA synthesis from 450 to 550 ng of total RNA. Generation of the TCR beta libraries relied on three nested multiplex PCR rounds using slightly modified ARM-PCR. TRBV1-TRBV30 forward primers and a C-beta reverse primer were used in the first two PCR rounds, which each ran for approximately 11 cycles. From the multiplex PCR reads, TCRdb called clonotypes with MiXCR, one entry per CDR3 protein. The table lists just over 300,000 distinct CDR3 sequences, 50% to 60% of them singletons. The source of the blood RNA was unsorted whole blood, and germline DNA was extracted as well.

Sequences were obtained from peripheral blood. The chain links TRBV6-5 to TRBJ2-7; D may be TRBD1 (6 bases). The receptor's source is a woman aged 30 to 39 with primary liver carcinoma and hepatitis B virus infection. CDR3 coding DNA: TGTGCCAGCAGTAGGGGACGTCAGGGGTCCTACGAGCAGTACTTC. Protein product: CASSRGRQGSYEQYF.